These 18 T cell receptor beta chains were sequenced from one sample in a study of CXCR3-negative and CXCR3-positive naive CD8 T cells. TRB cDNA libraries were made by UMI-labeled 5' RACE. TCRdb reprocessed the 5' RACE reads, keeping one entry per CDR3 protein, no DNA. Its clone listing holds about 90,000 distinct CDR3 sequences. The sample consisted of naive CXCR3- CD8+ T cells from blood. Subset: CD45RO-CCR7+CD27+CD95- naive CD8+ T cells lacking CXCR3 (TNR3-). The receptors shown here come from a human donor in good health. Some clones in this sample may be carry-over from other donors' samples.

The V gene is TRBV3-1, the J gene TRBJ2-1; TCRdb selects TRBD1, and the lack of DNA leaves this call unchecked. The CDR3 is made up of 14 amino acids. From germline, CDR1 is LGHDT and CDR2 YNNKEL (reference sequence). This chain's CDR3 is CATTKPGQGPEQFF.

The CDR3: CASSLERYYNEQFF. The chain recombines TRBV28 with TRBJ2-1; checking the TCRdb D call of TRBD2 is not possible without DNA. In germline, CDR1 is MDHEN, CDR2 SYDVKM. The CDR3 spans 14 residues.

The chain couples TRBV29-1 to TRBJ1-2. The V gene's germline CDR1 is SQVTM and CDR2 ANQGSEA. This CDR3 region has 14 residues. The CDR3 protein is CSVDISSGNYCYTF.

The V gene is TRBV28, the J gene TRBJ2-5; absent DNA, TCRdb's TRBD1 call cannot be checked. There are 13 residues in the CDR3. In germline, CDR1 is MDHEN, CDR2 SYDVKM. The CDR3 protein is CASSRDYQETQYF. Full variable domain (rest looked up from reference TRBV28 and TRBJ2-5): DVKVTQSSRYLVKRTGEKVFLECVQDMDHENMFWYRQDPGLGLRLIYFSYDVKMKEKGDIPEGYSVSREKKERFSLILESASTNQTSMYLCASSRDYQETQYFGPGTRLLVL.

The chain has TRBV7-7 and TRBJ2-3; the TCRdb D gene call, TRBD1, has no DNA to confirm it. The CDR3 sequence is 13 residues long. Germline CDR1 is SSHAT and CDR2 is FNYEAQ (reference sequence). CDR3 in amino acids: CASSRRAADTQYF.

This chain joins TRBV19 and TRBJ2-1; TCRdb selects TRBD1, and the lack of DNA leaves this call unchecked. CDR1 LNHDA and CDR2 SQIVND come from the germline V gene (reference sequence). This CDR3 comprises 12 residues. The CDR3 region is CASKTGFNEQFF.

CDR3 sequence reads: CASRVEGEQYF. This rearrangement joins TRBV7-9 to TRBJ2-7; TCRdb's D call, TRBD2, is unchecked because there is no DNA. CDR1 SEHNR and CDR2 FQNEAQ come from the germline V gene (reference sequence). This CDR3 has 11 residues.

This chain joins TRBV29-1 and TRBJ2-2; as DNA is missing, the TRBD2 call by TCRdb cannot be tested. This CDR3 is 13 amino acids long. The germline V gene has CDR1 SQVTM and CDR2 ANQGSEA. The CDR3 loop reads CSVVGEYTGELFF.

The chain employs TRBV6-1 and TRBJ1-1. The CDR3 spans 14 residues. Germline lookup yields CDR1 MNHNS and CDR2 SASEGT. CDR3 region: CASYPGGDYTEAFF.

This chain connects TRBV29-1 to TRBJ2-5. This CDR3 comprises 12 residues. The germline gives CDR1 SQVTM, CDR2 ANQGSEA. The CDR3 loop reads CSFEGAEETQYF.

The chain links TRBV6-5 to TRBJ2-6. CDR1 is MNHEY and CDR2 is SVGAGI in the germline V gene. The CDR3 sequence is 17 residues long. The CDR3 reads CASSYVLPSSGANVLTF.

CDR3 amino acids: CSARIVGYEQYF. V usage is TRBV20-1 and J usage is TRBJ2-7. The CDR3 covers 12 residues. CDR1 DFQATT and CDR2 SNEGSKA come from the germline V gene (reference sequence).

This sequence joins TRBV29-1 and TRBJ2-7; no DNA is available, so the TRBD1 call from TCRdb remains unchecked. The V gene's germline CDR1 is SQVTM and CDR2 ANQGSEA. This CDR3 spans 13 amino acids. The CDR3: CSVGYRGPYEQYF.

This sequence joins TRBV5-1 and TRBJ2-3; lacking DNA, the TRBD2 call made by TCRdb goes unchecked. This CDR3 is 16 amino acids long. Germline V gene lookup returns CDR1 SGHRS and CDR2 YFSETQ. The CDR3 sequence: CASSLRTSGYLDTQYF.

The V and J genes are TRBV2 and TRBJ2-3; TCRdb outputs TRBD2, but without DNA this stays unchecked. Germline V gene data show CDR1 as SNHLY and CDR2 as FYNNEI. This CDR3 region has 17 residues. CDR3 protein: CASSVRSGGAFGDTQYF.

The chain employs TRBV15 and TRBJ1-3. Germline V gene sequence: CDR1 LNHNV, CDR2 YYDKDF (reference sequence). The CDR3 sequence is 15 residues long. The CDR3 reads CATSRDSGSGNTIYF.

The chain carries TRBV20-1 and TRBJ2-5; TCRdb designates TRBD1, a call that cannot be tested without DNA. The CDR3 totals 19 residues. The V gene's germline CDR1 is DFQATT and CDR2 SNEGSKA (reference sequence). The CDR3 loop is CSAGGLTGAGTGRQETQYF.

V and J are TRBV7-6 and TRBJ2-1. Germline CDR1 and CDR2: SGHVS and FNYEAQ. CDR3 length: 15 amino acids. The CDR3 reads CASSQYQGRYNEQFF.